The 8 T cell receptor beta chains listed next were all sequenced from one sample in a study of T cells after yellow fever vaccination. TCRdb recomputed calls from the 5' RACE reads with MiXCR, one row per CDR3 protein. The profile shows over 110,000 distinct CDR3 sequences, 6.5% to 8.5% of them singletons. Source: CD4+ T cells sorted from PBMCs, taken 5 days after the yellow fever booster vaccination. These receptors were taken from a man under 40 who received the YFV17D yellow fever vaccine.

This clonotype was observed at least ten times. V gene TRBV28 combines with J gene TRBJ2-7; 10 bases map to TRBD2. Germline trimming cut 2 bases from V and 7 bases from J; bases unmatched to any gene: 8. Germline CDR1 MDHEN, CDR2 SYDVKM. The CDR3 is 15 residues long. CDR3 amino acids: CASSLDASGRVEQYF. In DNA form, the CDR3 reads TGTGCCAGCAGTTTAGATGCTAGCGGGAGAGTAGAGCAGTACTTC.

In its sample, this clonotype was seen many times. V gene TRBV7-2 combines with J gene TRBJ2-1, with D uncertain. V lost 0 bases, J lost 2 bases, and 11 bases lay in between. The CDR3 is 16 residues long. Germline V gives CDR1 SGHTA, CDR2 FQGNSA. This CDR3 is CASSLAGSSAYNEQFF. In nucleotides, the CDR3 is TGTGCCAGCAGCTTAGCGGGTAGCTCGGCCTACAATGAGCAGTTCTTC.

The CDR3 loop reads CASSSPLGRGGPTDTQYF. The DNA for the CDR3 is TGTGCCAGCAGCTCTCCTCTCGGGAGGGGCGGCCCTACAGATACGCAGTATTTT. The J gene is TRBJ2-3, the V gene TRBV11-2; 8 bases are shared with TRBD2. The V segment lost 4 bases and the J segment 3 bases; nucleotides outside the gene matches: 15. Per the germline V gene, CDR1 is SGHAT and CDR2 is FQNNGV. This CDR3 is built from 18 residues.

In its sample, this clonotype was seen a few times. This chain joins TRBV5-4 and TRBJ1-2; no definite D call. The germline V and J ends were trimmed by 5 bases and 7 bases, with 15 bases remaining between them. The CDR3 is 13 residues long. Germline CDR1 and CDR2: SGHNT and YYREEE (reference sequence). CDR3: CASRPDGLSGYTF. CDR3 nucleotide sequence: TGTGCCAGCAGACCCGACGGGCTTAGTGGCTACACCTTC.

The chain uses TRBV5-5 and TRBJ2-5; D possibly corresponds to TRBD1 (5 bases). Trimming stripped 3 bases from V and 0 bases from J, with 18 bases between. This CDR3 contains 17 residues. CDR1 SGHKS and CDR2 YYEKEE come from the germline V gene (reference sequence). Here the CDR3 DNA reads TGTGCCAGCAGCTCTCCGTCAGGGTTTAGTTACCAAGAGACCCAGTACTTC. Translation gives CASSSPSGFSYQETQYF.

Ten or more counts support this clonotype. The chain couples TRBV5-1 to TRBJ2-7; unclear D gene. Germline CDR1 and CDR2: SGHRS and YFSETQ. CDR3 length: 14 amino acids. Trimming cost V 0 bases and J 2 bases, with 9 bases left between them. CDR3 loop: CASSLEAGPYEQYF. CDR3 coding DNA: TGCGCCAGCAGCTTGGAGGCAGGCCCCTACGAGCAGTACTTC. The full variable domain, completed using reference TRBV5-1 and TRBJ2-7, is KAGVTQTPRYLIKTRGQQVTLSCSPISGHRSVSWYQQTPGQGLQFLFEYFSETQRNKGNFPGRFSGRQFSNSRSEMNVSTLELGDSALYLCASSLEAGPYEQYFGPGTRLTVT.

For this clonotype: This sequence may be a read error, since a much larger clone differs from it by one base. The DNA of the CDR3 is TGTGCCAGCTCTCCGATCCAAGAGAACCAGTACTTC. Translation gives CASSPIQENQYF. The chain has TRBV18 and TRBJ2-5; the D is unclear. In germline, CDR1 is KGHSH, CDR2 LQKENI. This CDR3 has 12 amino acids.

This clonotype was detected many times. The chain carries TRBV5-1 and TRBJ2-2, with 7 positions matching TRBD2. Germline V gene lookup returns CDR1 SGHRS and CDR2 YFSETQ. The CDR3 is made up of 15 amino acids. Trimming at V came to 1 base and at J to 3 bases, leaving 3 bases not matched to a gene. The CDR3 DNA reads TGCGCCAGCAGCTTGTCCACTAGCGACACCGGGGAGCTGTTTTTT. This gives the protein CASSLSTSDTGELFF.